This TCR beta chain is drawn from a study of early T cells in non-severe SARS-CoV-2 infection. Across the study: Bulk RNA taken from unsorted whole blood was sequenced, leaving chains unpaired. Study findings and constraints: Matching with VDJdb favored anti-spike CD8 responses (missing private and CD4 specificities).

The CDR3 extends over 12 amino acids. V shed 1 base and J shed 11 bases, with 11 bases lying between them. From germline, CDR1 is MDHEN and CDR2 SYDVKM. As part of library construction, unique molecular identifiers were attached to individual cDNA molecules. Each CDR3 protein gets one entry after TCRdb re-called the 5' RACE reads with MiXCR. The data contain fewer than 80,000 distinct CDR3 sequences, 12% of them singletons. This clonotype has only a few counts. Antigen unknown. The receptor's source is an adult who was a healthcare worker with PCR-confirmed SARS-CoV-2 infection or an uninfected control (not recorded which). The donor label of this sample is uncertain. The chain combines TRBV28 with TRBJ1-1, with D possibly being TRBD1 (5 bases). This sample comprised whole blood, obtained at baseline. The CDR3 is CASSLSGVPAFF. DNA for the CDR3: TGTGCCAGCAGTTTATCGGGGGTTCCGGCTTTCTTT.